Listed below are T cell receptor beta chains from one sample, sequenced in a study of blood T cells in healthy people across ages. TCRdb recomputed calls from the 5' RACE reads with MiXCR, one row per CDR3 protein. The sample shows 650,000 to 700,000 distinct CDR3 sequences, roughly 32% of them seen only once. The material sequenced was blood. The source is an elderly woman in good health. Each CDR3 is given with its conserved first and last residue. The D gene is left open where the match is weak. Some rows have no size entry. The others give once, few or many, or a class for an expanded clone.

j_call d_call v_call clone_size cdr3_aa cdr3_nt
TRBJ2-7 NA TRBV5-1 many CASSLEFGGTGEQYF TGCGCCAGCAGCTTGGAATTCGGGGGTACAGGCGAGCAGTACTTC
TRBJ2-4 TRBD2 TRBV4-2 many CASSQGGSGDHIQYF TGTGCCAGCAGCCAAGGTGGTAGCGGGGACCACATTCAGTACTTC
TRBJ2-7 NA TRBV18 NA CASSPRTDYEQYF TGTGCCAGCTCACCACGAACAGACTACGAGCAGTACTTC
TRBJ2-7 NA TRBV5-6 NA CASSLMFGREDNEQHF TGTGCCAGCAGCTTGATGTTCGGCAGGGAGGACAACGAGCAGCACTTC
TRBJ2-2 NA TRBV30 once CAWNTVGYGSGELFF TGTGCCTGGAACACCGTGGGGTACGGGTCCGGGGAGCTGTTTTTT
TRBJ2-3 TRBD1 TRBV4-1 many CASSQGEGTGGSTDTQYF TGCGCCAGCAGCCAAGGCGAGGGGACAGGGGGGAGCACAGATACGCAGTATTTT
TRBJ2-5 NA TRBV20-1 many CSALQGRETQYF TGCAGTGCCTTACAGGGGAGGGAGACCCAGTACTTC
TRBJ1-5 NA TRBV4-1 few CASSRPEGRGYQPQHF TGCGCCAGCAGCCGCCCTGAGGGGCGTGGGTATCAGCCCCAGCATTTT
TRBJ1-6 NA TRBV4-2 many CASSQALISSPLHF TGTGCCAGCAGCCAAGCATTAATAAGTTCACCCCTCCACTTT
TRBJ2-4 NA TRBV12-3/TRBV12-4 many CASSEGGPKNIQYF TGTGCCAGCAGTGAGGGGGGCCCCAAAAACATTCAGTACTTC
TRBJ1-1 TRBD1 TRBV20-1 few CSARDPGQGQRTEAFF TGCAGTGCTAGAGATCCAGGACAGGGGCAGAGGACTGAAGCTTTCTTT
TRBJ2-3 TRBD2 TRBV4-2 NA CASSQDGGGSSTDTQYF TGTGCCAGCAGCCAAGATGGGGGGGGGTCAAGCACAGATACGCAGTATTTT
TRBJ2-5 NA TRBV3-1 many CASSLFGTEQETQYF TGTGCCAGCAGCCTATTCGGGACCGAGCAAGAGACCCAGTACTTC
TRBJ1-1 TRBD1 TRBV30 few CAWSTGGDTEAFF TGTGCCTGGAGTACAGGGGGTGACACTGAAGCTTTCTTT
TRBJ2-7 TRBD2 TRBV20-1 NA CSARVDSGTNFYEQYF TGCAGTGCTAGAGTCGATAGCGGGACTAACTTCTACGAGCAGTACTTC
TRBJ2-7 TRBD2 TRBV20-1 many CSAGGGIHEQYF TGCAGTGCGGGGGGGGGAATTCACGAGCAGTACTTC
TRBJ1-1 NA TRBV6-5 NA CASRNRAGAFF TGTGCCAGCAGGAACAGGGCAGGGGCTTTCTTT
TRBJ2-7 TRBD1 TRBV6-5 NA CASSVTGGLDEQYF TGTGCCAGCAGTGTGACAGGGGGCTTGGACGAGCAGTACTTC
TRBJ2-3 TRBD2 TRBV20-1 once CSATRGGSTDTQYF TGCAGTGCTACTCGGGGGGGGAGCACAGATACGCAGTATTTT
TRBJ1-4 TRBD1 TRBV5-6 few CASSSEGQLNEKLFF TGTGCCAGCAGCAGCGAGGGACAGCTTAATGAAAAACTGTTTTTT
TRBJ2-4 TRBD1 TRBV12-3/TRBV12-4 NA CASSRGTGDKNIQYF TGTGCCAGCAGTCGGGGGACAGGGGACAAAAACATTCAGTACTTC
TRBJ2-3 NA TRBV7-3 many CASSLTVGDTQYF TGTGCCAGCAGCTTAACGGTGGGAGATACGCAGTATTTT
TRBJ1-2 NA TRBV12-3/TRBV12-4 many CASSLGLGGYGYTF TGTGCCAGCAGTTTGGGACTGGGGGGGTATGGCTACACCTTC
TRBJ2-1 TRBD2 TRBV3-1 many CASSQGGFSGGNEQFF TGTGCCAGCAGCCAAGGGGGGTTTAGCGGGGGAAATGAGCAGTTCTTC
TRBJ2-7 NA TRBV6-2/TRBV6-3 NA CASSDSTGTSYEQYF TGTGCCAGCAGTGATTCGACAGGGACTTCCTACGAGCAGTACTTC
TRBJ2-1 TRBD2 TRBV7-2 many CASRDGGAYNEQFF TGTGCCAGCAGGGACGGGGGGGCCTACAATGAGCAGTTCTTC
TRBJ2-7 TRBD1 TRBV18 many CASSLGTASSYEQYF TGTGCCAGCTCACTTGGGACAGCCAGCTCCTACGAGCAGTACTTC
TRBJ1-1 NA TRBV2 few CASSRDLTEAFF TGTGCCAGCAGTAGGGATCTAACTGAAGCTTTCTTT
TRBJ2-5 TRBD1 TRBV2 many CASSELRGGEGRTQYF TGTGCCAGCAGTGAATTGAGAGGGGGCGAGGGAAGGACCCAGTACTTC
TRBJ1-1 TRBD1 TRBV5-1 NA CASSPSGTGGWGTEAFF TGCGCCAGCAGCCCCTCCGGGACAGGGGGCTGGGGCACTGAAGCTTTCTTT
TRBJ2-1 NA TRBV4-3 many CASSQVVLVPGNEQFF TGCGCCAGCAGCCAAGTAGTGCTCGTCCCCGGGAATGAGCAGTTCTTC
TRBJ2-5 TRBD2 TRBV20-1 NA CSASLTSGQETQYF TGCAGTGCTAGCTTGACTAGCGGCCAAGAGACCCAGTACTTC
TRBJ2-1 TRBD2 TRBV4-1 NA CASSPGGRGTYNEQFF TGCGCCAGCAGCCCGGGGGGGCGGGGGACATACAATGAGCAGTTCTTC
TRBJ1-1 NA TRBV11-2 NA CASSPGDTPNTEAFF TGTGCCAGCAGCCCCGGGGACACACCGAACACTGAAGCTTTCTTT
TRBJ2-1 NA TRBV5-6 many CASSLVVLSSYNEQFF TGTGCCAGCAGCCTGGTCGTCCTGAGCTCCTACAATGAGCAGTTCTTC
TRBJ2-1 TRBD1 TRBV9 many CASSVEQQGALNEQFF TGTGCCAGCAGCGTAGAGCAACAGGGGGCGTTGAATGAGCAGTTCTTC
TRBJ1-3 NA TRBV30 once CAATGVSGNTIYF TGTGCCGCTACCGGGGTCTCTGGAAACACCATATATTTT
TRBJ1-2 TRBD1 TRBV6-5 NA CASSYSPPRDRPYGYTF TGTGCCAGCAGTTACAGTCCTCCCAGGGACAGGCCCTATGGCTACACCTTC
TRBJ1-2 NA TRBV21-1 few CASSDRQGALRGYTF TGTGCCAGCAGCGACCGACAGGGGGCCTTACGTGGCTACACCTTC
TRBJ1-1 TRBD1 TRBV29-1 few CSVYRDSGGAFF TGCAGCGTTTACAGGGACTCAGGGGGAGCTTTCTTT
TRBJ2-7 NA TRBV7-6 once CASSNTVAGGPPEQYF TGTGCCAGCAGCAATACGGTCGCCGGAGGGCCCCCCGAGCAGTACTTC
TRBJ2-3 NA TRBV7-8 few CASSPLRDLPGTDTQYF TGTGCCAGCAGCCCCTTAAGGGACCTACCCGGCACAGATACGCAGTATTTT
TRBJ2-3 TRBD2 TRBV12-3/TRBV12-4 many CASSSGLAGGFDTQYF TGTGCCAGCAGTTCGGGACTAGCGGGGGGGTTTGATACGCAGTATTTT
TRBJ2-3 NA TRBV6-5 NA CASSLPDGADTQYF TGTGCCAGCAGCCTGCCCGACGGGGCGGATACGCAGTATTTT
TRBJ1-1 NA TRBV6-1 NA CASMDLGAANTEAFF TGTGCCAGCATGGATTTGGGCGCAGCGAACACTGAAGCTTTCTTT
TRBJ1-4 TRBD1 TRBV7-9 NA CASSSDRGREKRFF TGTGCCAGCAGCTCGGACAGGGGGCGTGAAAAACGGTTTTTT
TRBJ2-3 NA TRBV20-1 NA CSARIRTVRTDTQYF TGCAGTGCTAGAATCAGGACGGTACGCACAGATACGCAGTATTTT
TRBJ2-7 NA TRBV10-3 many CAISDHLVGESYEQYF TGTGCCATCAGTGACCACCTTGTCGGCGAATCCTACGAGCAGTACTTC
TRBJ2-5 NA TRBV5-1 NA CASSLVRAEETQYF TGCGCCAGCAGCTTGGTCAGGGCAGAGGAGACCCAGTACTTC
TRBJ1-1 NA TRBV2 NA CASKEGGGRNTEAFF TGTGCCAGCAAGGAAGGGGGAGGTAGGAACACTGAAGCTTTCTTT
TRBJ1-6 TRBD1 TRBV7-9 many CASRLGTGGSNSPLHF TGTGCCAGCAGGCTAGGGACAGGCGGATCTAATTCACCCCTCCACTTT
TRBJ2-7 NA TRBV4-1 many CASSQEGQILGEQYF TGCGCCAGCAGCCAGGAGGGACAGATCCTAGGCGAGCAGTACTTC
TRBJ1-4 NA TRBV4-2 NA CASSQGQTGLNEKLFF TGTGCCAGCAGCCAAGGGCAGACAGGTCTTAATGAAAAACTGTTTTTT
TRBJ2-1 NA TRBV21-1 many CASSRTSENNEQFF TGTGCCAGCAGCCGGACTAGCGAGAACAATGAGCAGTTCTTC
TRBJ1-2 TRBD1 TRBV28 NA CASTTWGQGNYGYTF TGTGCCAGCACCACTTGGGGACAGGGGAACTATGGCTACACCTTC
TRBJ2-6 NA TRBV9 few CASSVSPGGASGANVRTF TGTGCCAGCAGCGTATCTCCAGGGGGGGCCTCTGGGGCCAACGTCCGGACTTTC
TRBJ2-6 NA TRBV19 few CAGTLRSGANVLTF TGTGCCGGTACTCTTAGGTCTGGGGCCAACGTCCTGACTTTC